This TCR beta chain comes out of a study of T cell responses to AZD1222 COVID-19 vaccine. General study findings and limits: Vaccine-associated CD4 TCRs ranged over spike, dominating at 160-218 and 743-854.

This table comes from immunoSEQ multiplex PCR, and its TCRdb copy is limited to in-frame clones, with some not included. The sample includes some 100,000 clones, roughly 90% of them seen just once. Trimming stripped 6 bases from V and 8 bases from J, with 17 bases between. From germline, CDR1 is MNHEY and CDR2 SMNVEV (reference sequence). The CDR3 consists of 14 residues. As concerns this clone: Its target is unknown.

The material was peripheral blood, obtained 28 days after the second AZD1222 dose. The sequence came from an adult who received the AZD1222 COVID-19 vaccine. This chain connects TRBV27 to TRBJ2-1; D is undetermined. Here the CDR3 DNA reads TGTGCCAGCAGGCAACCCCGGGCAAACTATGAGCAGTTCTTC. Translation: CASRQPRANYEQFF.